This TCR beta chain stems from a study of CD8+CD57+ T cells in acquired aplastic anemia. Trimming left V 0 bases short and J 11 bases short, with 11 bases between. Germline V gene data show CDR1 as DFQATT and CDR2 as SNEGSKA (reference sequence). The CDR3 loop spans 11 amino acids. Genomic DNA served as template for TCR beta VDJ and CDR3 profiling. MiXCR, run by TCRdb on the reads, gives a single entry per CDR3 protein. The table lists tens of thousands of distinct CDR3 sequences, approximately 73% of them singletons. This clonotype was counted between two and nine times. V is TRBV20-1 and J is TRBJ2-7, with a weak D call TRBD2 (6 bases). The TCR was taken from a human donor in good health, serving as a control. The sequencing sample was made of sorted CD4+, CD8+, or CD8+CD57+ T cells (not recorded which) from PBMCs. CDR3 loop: CSARDGRGEYF. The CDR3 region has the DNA TGCAGTGCTAGAGATGGGCGGGGAGAGTACTTC.